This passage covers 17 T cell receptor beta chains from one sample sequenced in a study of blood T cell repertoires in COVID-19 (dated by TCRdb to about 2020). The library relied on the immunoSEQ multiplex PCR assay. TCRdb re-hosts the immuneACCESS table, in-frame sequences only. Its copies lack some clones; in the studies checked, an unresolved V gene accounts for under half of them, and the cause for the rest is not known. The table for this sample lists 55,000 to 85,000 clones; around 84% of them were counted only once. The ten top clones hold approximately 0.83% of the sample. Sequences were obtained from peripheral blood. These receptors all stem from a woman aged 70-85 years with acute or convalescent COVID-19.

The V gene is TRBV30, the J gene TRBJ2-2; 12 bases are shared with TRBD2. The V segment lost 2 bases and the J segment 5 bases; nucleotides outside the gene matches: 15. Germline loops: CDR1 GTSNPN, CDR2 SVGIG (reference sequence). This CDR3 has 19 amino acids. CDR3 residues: CAWSQRPSGRAMRTGELFF. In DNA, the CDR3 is TGTGCCTGGAGTCAACGACCTAGCGGGAGGGCCATGAGAACCGGGGAGCTGTTTTTT.

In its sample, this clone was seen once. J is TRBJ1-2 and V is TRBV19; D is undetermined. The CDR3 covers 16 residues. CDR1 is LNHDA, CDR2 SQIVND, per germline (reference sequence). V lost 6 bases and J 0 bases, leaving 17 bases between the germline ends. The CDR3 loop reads CASSRNPGSANYGYTF. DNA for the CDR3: TGTGCCAGTAGCCGAAATCCGGGGTCAGCTAACTATGGCTACACCTTC.

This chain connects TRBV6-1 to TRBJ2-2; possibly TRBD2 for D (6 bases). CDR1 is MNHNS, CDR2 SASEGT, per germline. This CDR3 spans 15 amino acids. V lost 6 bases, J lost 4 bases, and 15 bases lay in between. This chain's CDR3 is CASRGETGSTGELFF. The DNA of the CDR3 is TGTGCCAGCAGGGGAGAAACCGGGAGCACCGGGGAGCTGTTTTTT.

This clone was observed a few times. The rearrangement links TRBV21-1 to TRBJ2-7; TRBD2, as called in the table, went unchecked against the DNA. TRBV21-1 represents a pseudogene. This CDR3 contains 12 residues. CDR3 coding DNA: TGTGCCAGCACCTTTTTCGGGAGGGAGCAGTACTTC. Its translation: CASTFFGREQYF.

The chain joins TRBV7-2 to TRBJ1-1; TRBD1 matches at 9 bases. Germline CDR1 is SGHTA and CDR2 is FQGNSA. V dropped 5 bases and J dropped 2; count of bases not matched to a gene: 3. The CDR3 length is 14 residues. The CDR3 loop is CASSRDRANTEAFF. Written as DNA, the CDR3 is TGTGCCAGCAGCAGGGACAGGGCTAACACTGAAGCTTTCTTT.

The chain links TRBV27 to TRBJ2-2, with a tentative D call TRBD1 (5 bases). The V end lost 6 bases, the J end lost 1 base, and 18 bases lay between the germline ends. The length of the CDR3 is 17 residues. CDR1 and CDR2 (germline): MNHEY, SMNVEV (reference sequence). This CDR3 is CASSPPMGRVNTGELFF. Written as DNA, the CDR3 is TGTGCCAGCAGCCCTCCGATGGGCAGGGTGAACACCGGGGAGCTGTTTTTT.

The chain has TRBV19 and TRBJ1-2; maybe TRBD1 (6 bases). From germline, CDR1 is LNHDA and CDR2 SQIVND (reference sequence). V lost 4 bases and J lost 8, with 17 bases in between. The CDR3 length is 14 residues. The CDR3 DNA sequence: TGTGCCAGTAGTACCCTTGACAGGACGGGCGGCTACACCTTC. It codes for CASSTLDRTGGYTF.

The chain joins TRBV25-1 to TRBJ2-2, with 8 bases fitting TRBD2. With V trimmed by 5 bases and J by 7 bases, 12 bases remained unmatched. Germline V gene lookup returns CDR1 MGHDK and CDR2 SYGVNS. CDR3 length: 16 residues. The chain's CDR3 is CASSYSGTRIGGELFF. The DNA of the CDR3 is TGTGCCAGCAGTTATTCCGGGACTAGGATTGGCGGGGAGCTGTTTTTT.

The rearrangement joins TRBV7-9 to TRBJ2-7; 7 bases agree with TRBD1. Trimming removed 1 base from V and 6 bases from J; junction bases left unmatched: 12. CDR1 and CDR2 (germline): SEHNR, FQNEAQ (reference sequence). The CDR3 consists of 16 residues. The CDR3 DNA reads TGTGCCAGCAGCTTAGTCCCGACAGGGTCCTTGTTCGAGCAGTACTTC. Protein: CASSLVPTGSLFEQYF.

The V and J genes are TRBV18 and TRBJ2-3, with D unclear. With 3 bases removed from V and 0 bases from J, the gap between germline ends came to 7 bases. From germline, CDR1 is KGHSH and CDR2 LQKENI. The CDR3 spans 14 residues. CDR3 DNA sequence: TGTGCCAGCTCACCCTTAACTAGCACAGATACGCAGTATTTT. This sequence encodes CASSPLTSTDTQYF.

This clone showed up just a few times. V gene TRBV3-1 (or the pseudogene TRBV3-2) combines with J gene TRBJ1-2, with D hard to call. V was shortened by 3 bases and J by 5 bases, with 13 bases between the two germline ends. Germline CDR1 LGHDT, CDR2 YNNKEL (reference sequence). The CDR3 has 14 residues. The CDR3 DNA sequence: TGTGCCAGCAGCCATTCCGGACTCTCATATGGCTACACCTTC. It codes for CASSHSGLSYGYTF.

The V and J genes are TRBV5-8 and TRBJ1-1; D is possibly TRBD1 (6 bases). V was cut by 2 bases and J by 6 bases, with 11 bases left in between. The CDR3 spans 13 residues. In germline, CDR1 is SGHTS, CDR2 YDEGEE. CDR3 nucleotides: TGTGCCAGCAGCTTTGTGACAGGTTCTGAAGCTTTCTTT. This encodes CASSFVTGSEAFF.

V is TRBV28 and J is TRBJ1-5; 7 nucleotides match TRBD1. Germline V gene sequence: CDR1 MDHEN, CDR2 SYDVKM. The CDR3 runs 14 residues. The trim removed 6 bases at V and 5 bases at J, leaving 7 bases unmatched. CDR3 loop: CASRDDRADQPQHF. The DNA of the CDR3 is TGTGCCAGCAGGGATGACAGGGCGGATCAGCCCCAGCATTTT.

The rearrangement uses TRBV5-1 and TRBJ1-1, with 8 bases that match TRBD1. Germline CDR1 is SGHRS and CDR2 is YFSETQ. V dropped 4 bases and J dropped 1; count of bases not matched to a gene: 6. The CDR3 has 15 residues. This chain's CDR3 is CASSLQTGENTEAFF. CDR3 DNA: TGCGCCAGCAGCCTACAGACAGGGGAGAACACTGAAGCTTTCTTT.

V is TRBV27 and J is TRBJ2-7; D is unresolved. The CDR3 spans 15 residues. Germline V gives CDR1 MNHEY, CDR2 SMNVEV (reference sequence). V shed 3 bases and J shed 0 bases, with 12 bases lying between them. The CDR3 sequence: CASSFSSASSYEQYF. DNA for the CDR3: TGTGCCAGCAGTTTCAGCAGCGCCAGCTCCTACGAGCAGTACTTC.

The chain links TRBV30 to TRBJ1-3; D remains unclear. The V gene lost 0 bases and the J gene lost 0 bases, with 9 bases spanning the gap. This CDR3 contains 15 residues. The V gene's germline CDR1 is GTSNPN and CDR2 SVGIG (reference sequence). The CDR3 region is CAWSVRGFSGNTIYF. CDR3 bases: TGTGCCTGGAGTGTACGGGGATTCTCTGGAAACACCATATATTTT. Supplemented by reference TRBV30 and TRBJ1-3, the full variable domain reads SQTIHQWPATLVQPVGSPLSLECTVEGTSNPNLYWYRQAAGRGLQLLFYSVGIGQISSEVPQNLSASRPQDRQFILSSKKLLLSDSGFYLCAWSVRGFSGNTIYFGEGSWLTVV.

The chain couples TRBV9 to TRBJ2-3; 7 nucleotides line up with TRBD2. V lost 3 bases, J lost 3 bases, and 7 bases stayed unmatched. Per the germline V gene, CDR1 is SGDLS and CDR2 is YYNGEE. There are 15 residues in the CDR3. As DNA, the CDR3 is TGTGCCAGCAGCGGAAGAGGGGAGGGTACAGATACGCAGTATTTT. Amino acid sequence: CASSGRGEGTDTQYF.